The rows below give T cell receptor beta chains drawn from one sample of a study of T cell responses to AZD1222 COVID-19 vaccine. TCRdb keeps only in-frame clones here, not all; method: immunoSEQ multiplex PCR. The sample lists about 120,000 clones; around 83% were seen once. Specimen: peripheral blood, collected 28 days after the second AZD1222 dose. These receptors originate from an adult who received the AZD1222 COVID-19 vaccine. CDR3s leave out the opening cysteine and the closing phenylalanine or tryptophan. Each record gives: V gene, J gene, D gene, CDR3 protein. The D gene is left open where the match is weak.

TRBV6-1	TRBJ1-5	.	ASSETENQPQH
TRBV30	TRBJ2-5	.	AWSGGLETQY
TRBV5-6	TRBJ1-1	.	ASSLTLNTEAF
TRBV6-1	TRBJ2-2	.	ASSEFGSGELF
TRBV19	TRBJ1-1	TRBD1	ASTGDRGVNTEAF
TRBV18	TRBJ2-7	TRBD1	ASSPKGTAYEQY
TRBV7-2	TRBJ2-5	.	ASSPWYQETQY
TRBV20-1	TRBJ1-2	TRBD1	SAGTGVGYT
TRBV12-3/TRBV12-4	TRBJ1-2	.	ASRGGQNYGYT
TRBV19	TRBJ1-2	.	ASSPTSGTTNYGYT
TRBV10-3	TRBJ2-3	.	AISESFQDKNTQY
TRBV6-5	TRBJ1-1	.	ASSYNTGRTEAF
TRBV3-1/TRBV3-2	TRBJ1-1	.	ASSRSERTEAF
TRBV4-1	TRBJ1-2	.	ASSQDRRNYGYT
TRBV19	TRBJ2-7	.	ASSIEKFYEQY
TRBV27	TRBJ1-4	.	ASSFNPHTEKLF
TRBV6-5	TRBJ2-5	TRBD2	ASTPSGSGVETQY
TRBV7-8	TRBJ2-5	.	ASSLGQGPSETQY
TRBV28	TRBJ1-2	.	ASSLLLRDYT
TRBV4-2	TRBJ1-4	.	ASSPNTATNEKLF
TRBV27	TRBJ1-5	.	ASSSQRQAPNQPQH
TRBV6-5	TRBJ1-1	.	ASSYAGERAF
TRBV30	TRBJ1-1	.	AWSPMGNTEAF
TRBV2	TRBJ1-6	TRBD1	ASRRGTGTSPLH
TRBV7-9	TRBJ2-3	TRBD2	ASSRPGGVVDTQY
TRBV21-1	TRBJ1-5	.	ASSEGCVSNQPQH
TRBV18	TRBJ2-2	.	ASSPMGPGGTGELF
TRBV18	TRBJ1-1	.	ASSLPWGNTEAF
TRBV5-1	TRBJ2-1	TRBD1	ASSREPGQGLNNEQF
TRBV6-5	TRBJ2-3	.	ATARAGSTDTQY
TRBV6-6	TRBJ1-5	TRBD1	ASRLYRGGNQPQH
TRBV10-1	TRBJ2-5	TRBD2	ASSAGLAGFETQY
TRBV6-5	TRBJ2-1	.	ASSYGRARVNEQF
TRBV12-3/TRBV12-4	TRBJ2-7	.	ASSFQGHEQY
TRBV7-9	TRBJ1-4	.	ASSFSPSGRNEKLF
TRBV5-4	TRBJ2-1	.	ASRPTQGHNEQF
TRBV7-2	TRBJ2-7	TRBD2	ASSLTGTSGYEQY
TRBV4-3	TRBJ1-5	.	ASSQDSQGGGQPQH
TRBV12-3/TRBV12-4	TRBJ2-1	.	ASTKFGNEQF
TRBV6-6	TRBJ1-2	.	ASSYSKGYT
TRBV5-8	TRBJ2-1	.	ASSFLVNEQF
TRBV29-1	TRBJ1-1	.	SVPGEPTGMNTEAF
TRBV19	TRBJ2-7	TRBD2	ASRTTSGNSYEQY
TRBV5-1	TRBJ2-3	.	ASSLWGAGSTDTQY
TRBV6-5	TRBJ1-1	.	ASSYQGSTEAF
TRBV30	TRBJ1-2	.	AWSVRGPGVYGYT
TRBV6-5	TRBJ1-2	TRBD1	ASTPQGGPYGYT
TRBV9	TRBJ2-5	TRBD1	ASSVVGQGFGETQY
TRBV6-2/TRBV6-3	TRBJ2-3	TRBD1	ASSLQGVPDTQY
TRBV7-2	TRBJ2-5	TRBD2	ASRPRGGGGTETQY